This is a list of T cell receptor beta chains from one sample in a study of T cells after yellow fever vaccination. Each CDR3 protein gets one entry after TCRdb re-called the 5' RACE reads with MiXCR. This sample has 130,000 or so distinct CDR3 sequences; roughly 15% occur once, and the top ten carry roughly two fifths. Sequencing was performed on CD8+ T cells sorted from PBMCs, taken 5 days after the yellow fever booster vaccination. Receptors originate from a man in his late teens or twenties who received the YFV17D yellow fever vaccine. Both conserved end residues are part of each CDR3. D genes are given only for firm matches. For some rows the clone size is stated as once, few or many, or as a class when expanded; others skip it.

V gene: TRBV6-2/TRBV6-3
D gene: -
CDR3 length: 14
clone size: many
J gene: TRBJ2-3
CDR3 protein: CASSLTPSGDTQYF
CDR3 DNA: TGTGCCAGCAGTTTGACTCCCTCCGGAGATACGCAGTATTTT

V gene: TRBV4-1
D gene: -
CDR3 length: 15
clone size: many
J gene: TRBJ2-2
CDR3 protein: CASSHPGSGTGELFF
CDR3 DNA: TGCGCCAGCAGCCATCCGGGGTCGGGGACCGGGGAGCTGTTTTTT

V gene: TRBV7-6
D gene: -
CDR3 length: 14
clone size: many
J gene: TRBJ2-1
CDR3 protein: CASSVSTGRNEQFF
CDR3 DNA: TGTGCCAGCAGCGTAAGCACAGGGCGCAATGAGCAGTTCTTC

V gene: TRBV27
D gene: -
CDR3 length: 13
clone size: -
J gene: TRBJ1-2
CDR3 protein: CATARGAFYGYTF
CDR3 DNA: TGTGCCACCGCGAGGGGGGCGTTCTATGGCTACACCTTC

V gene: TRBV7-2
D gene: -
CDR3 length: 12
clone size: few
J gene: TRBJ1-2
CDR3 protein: CASSSDGYGYTF
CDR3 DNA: TGTGCCAGCAGCTCGGACGGGTATGGCTACACCTTC

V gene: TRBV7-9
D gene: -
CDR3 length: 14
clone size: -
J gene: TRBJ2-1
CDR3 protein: CASSLVLGLPEQFF
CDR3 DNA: TGTGCCAGCAGCTTAGTACTGGGGCTACCTGAGCAGTTCTTC

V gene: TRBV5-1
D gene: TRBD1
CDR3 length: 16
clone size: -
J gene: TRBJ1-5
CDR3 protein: CASSLAGQGGNQPQHF
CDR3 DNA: TGCGCCAGCAGCTTGGCGGGACAGGGAGGGAATCAGCCCCAGCATTTT

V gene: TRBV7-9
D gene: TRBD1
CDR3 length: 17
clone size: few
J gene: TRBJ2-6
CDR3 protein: CASSLVRTGDGANVLTF
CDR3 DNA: TGTGCCAGCAGCTTAGTGCGGACAGGCGATGGGGCCAACGTCCTGACTTTC

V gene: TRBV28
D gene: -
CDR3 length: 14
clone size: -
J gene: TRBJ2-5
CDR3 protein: CASSFQGLQETQYF
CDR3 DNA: TGTGCCAGCAGTTTTCAGGGGCTGCAAGAGACCCAGTACTTC

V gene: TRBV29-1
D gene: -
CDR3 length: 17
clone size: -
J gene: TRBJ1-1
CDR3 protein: CSVEVEGQGGENTEAFF
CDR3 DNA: TGCAGCGTTGAAGTAGAGGGCCAGGGAGGGGAGAACACTGAAGCTTTCTTT

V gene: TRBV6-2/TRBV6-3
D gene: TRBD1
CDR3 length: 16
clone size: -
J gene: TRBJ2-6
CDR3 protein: CASSLQGARGANVLTF
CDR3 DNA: TGTGCCAGCAGTTTGCAGGGGGCTCGTGGGGCCAACGTCCTGACTTTC

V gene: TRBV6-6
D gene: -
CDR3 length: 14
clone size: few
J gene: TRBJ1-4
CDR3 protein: CASNWGTLDEKLFF
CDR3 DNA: TGTGCCAGCAATTGGGGAACGTTAGATGAAAAACTGTTTTTT

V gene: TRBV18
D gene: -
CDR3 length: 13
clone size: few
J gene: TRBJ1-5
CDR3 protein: CASSPRGNQPQHF
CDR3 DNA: TGTGCCAGCTCACCACGGGGAAATCAGCCCCAGCATTTT

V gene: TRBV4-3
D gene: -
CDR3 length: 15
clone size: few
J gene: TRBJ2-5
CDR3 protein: CASSPGLAFQETQYF
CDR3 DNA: TGCGCCAGCAGCCCAGGGCTGGCTTTCCAAGAGACCCAGTACTTC

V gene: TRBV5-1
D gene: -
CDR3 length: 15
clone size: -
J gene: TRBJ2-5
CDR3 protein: CASSPEGGRQETQYF
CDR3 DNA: TGCGCCAGCAGCCCGGAGGGGGGCCGTCAAGAGACCCAGTACTTC

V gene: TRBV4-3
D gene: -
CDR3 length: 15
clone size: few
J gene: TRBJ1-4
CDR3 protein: CASSQDLLHDEKLFF
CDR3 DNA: TGCGCCAGCAGCCAGGACCTACTTCATGATGAAAAACTGTTTTTT

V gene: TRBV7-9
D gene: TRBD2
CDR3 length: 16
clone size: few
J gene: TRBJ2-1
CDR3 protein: CASSPNSGLELDEQFF
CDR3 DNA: TGTGCCAGCAGCCCCAACTCCGGACTAGAGCTTGATGAGCAGTTCTTC

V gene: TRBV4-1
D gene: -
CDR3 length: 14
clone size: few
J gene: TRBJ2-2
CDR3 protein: CASSQGGGTGELFF
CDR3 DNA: TGCGCCAGCAGCCAAGGAGGGGGCACCGGGGAGCTGTTTTTT

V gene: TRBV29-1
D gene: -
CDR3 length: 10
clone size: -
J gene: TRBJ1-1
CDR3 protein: CSVEDYEAFF
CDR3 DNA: TGCAGCGTTGAAGATTATGAAGCTTTCTTT

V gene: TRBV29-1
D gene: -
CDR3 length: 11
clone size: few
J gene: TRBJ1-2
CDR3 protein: CSVDSRYGYTF
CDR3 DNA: TGCAGCGTCGACAGCCGCTATGGCTACACCTTC

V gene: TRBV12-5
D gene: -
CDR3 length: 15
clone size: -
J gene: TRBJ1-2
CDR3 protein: CASGSLERGVYGYTF
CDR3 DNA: TGTGCTAGTGGTTCTCTTGAGAGAGGAGTCTACGGCTACACCTTC

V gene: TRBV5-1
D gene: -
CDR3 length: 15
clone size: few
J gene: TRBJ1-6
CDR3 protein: CASSWTAYYNSPLHF
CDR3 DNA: TGCGCCAGCAGCTGGACAGCTTATTATAATTCACCCCTCCACTTT

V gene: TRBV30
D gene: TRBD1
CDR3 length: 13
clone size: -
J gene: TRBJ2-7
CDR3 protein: CAWSTGGSYEQYF
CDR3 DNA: TGTGCCTGGAGTACAGGGGGCTCCTACGAGCAGTACTTC

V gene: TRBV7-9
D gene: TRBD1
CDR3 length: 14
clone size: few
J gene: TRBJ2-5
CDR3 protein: CASSLGQGGRTQYF
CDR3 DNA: TGTGCCAGCAGCTTGGGACAGGGAGGAAGGACCCAGTACTTC

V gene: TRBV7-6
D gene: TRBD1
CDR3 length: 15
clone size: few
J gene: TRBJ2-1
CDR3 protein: CASSDTGVSHNEQFF
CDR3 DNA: TGTGCCAGCAGCGACACAGGGGTTTCTCACAATGAGCAGTTCTTC

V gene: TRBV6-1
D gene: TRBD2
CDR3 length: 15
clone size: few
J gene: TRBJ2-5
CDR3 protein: CASSAKGSGAETQYF
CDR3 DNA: TGTGCCAGCAGCGCCAAGGGTAGCGGGGCTGAGACCCAGTACTTC

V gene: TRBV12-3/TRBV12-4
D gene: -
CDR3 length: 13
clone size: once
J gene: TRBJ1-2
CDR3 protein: CASSFDRSYGYTF
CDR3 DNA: TGTGCCAGCAGTTTCGACAGATCCTATGGCTACACCTTC

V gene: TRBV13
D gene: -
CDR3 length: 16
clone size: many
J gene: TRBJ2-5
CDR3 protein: CASSLQLGTPSGTQYF
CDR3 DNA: TGTGCCAGCAGCTTACAGTTGGGGACTCCGTCGGGGACCCAGTACTTC

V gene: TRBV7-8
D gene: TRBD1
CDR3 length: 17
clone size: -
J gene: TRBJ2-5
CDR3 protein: CASGNRDRGPSEETQYF
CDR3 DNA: TGTGCCAGCGGAAACCGGGACAGGGGTCCCTCCGAAGAGACCCAGTACTTC

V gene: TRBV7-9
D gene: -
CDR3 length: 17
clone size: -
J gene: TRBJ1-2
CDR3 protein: CASSPGSGANPFYGYTF
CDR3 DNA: TGTGCCAGCAGCCCGGGGTCCGGGGCGAACCCATTCTATGGCTACACCTTC

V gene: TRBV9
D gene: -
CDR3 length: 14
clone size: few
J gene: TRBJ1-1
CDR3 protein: CASSDDRRNTEAFF
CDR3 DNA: TGTGCCAGCAGCGACGACAGACGAAACACTGAAGCTTTCTTT

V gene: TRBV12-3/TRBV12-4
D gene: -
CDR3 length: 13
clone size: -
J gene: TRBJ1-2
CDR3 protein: CASRSDSRWGYTF
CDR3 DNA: TGTGCCAGCAGGTCCGACAGCCGATGGGGCTACACCTTC

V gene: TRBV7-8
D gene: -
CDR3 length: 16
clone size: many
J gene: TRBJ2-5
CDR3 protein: CASSLALGRMEETQYF
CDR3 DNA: TGTGCCAGCAGCTTGGCACTGGGACGGATGGAAGAGACCCAGTACTTC

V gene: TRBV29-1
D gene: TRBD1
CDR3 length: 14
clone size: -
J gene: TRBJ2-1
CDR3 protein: CSVEDRGDFNEQFF
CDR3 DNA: TGCAGCGTGGAGGACAGGGGGGATTTCAATGAGCAGTTCTTC

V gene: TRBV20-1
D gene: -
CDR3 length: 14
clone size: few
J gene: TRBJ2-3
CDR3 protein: CSATGAVLPDTQYF
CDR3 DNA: TGCAGTGCAACCGGGGCTGTTCTCCCAGATACGCAGTATTTT

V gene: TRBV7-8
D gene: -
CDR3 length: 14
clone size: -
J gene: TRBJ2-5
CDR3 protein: CASSPLYNQETQYF
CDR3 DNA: TGTGCCAGCAGCCCCCTCTATAACCAAGAGACCCAGTACTTC

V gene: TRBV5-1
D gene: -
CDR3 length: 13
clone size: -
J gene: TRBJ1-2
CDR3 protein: CASSWGSNYGYTF
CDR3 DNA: TGCGCCAGCAGTTGGGGCTCCAACTATGGCTACACCTTC

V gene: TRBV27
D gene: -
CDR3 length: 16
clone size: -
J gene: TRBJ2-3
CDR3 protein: CASSLTASPSTDTQYF
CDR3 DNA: TGTGCCAGCAGTTTAACCGCCAGCCCTAGCACAGATACGCAGTATTTT

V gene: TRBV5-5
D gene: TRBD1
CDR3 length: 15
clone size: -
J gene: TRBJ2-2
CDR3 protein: CASAVGDRDTGELFF
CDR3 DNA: TGTGCCAGCGCCGTCGGGGACAGGGACACCGGGGAGCTGTTTTTT

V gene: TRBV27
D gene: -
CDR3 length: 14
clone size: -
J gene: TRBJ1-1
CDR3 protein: CASSLSRGNTEAFF
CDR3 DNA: TGTGCCAGCAGTTTATCGAGGGGAAACACTGAAGCTTTCTTT

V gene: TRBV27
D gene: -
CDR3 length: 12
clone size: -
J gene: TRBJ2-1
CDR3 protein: CASSLSEREQFF
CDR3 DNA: TGTGCCAGCAGTTTATCGGAAAGGGAGCAGTTCTTC

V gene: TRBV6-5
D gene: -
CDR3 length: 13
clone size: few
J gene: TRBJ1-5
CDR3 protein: CASSSRGGQPQHF
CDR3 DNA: TGTGCCAGCAGTAGCCGCGGGGGGCAACCCCAGCATTTT

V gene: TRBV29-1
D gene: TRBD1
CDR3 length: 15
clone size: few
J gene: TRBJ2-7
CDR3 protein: CSVEDTAGQGYEQYF
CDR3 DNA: TGCAGCGTTGAAGATACCGCGGGACAGGGCTACGAGCAGTACTTC

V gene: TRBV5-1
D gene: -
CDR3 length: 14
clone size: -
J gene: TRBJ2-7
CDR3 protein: CASSLTTGYHEQYF
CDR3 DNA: TGCGCCAGCAGCTTAACAACAGGGTACCACGAGCAGTACTTC

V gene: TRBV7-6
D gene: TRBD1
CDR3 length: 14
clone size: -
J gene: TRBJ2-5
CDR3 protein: CASSPGQGRETQYF
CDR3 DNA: TGTGCCAGCAGCCCAGGACAGGGCCGGGAGACCCAGTACTTC